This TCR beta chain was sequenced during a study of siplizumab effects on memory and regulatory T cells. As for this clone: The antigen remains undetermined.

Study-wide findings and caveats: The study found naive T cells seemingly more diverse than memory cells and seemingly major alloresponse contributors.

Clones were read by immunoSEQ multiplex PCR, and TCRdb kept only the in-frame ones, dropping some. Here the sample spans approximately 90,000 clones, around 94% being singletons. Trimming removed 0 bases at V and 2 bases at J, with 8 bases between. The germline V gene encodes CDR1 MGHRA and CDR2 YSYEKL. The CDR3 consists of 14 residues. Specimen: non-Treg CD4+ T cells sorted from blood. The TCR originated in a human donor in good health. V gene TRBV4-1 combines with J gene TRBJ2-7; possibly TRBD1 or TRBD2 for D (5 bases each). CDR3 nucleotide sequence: TGCGCCAGCAGCCAAGATGGGGGTACCTACGAGCAGTACTTC. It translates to CASSQDGGTYEQYF.